A selection of T cell receptor beta chains follows, all from one sample in a study of blood T cell repertoires in COVID-19. TCRdb's table, derived via immunoSEQ multiplex PCR, lists solely in-frame clones and lacks some. The sample gives 95,000 to 110,000 clones, about 89% of which show up once; 4.9% is in the top ten. Sequencing was carried out using peripheral blood. These receptors all come from a middle-aged man with active or convalescent COVID-19. The CDR3 runs from the conserved cysteine through the conserved F or W. D genes are given only for firm matches. Not every row has a clone size; where given, it reads once, few, many or a size class.

>TRBJ2-5|TRBV27|.|.
CASSRVGRQETQYF
TGTGCCAGCAGTCGGGTAGGGAGACAAGAGACCCAGTACTTC
>TRBJ2-2|TRBV14|.|.
CASSQDARGSTGELFF
TGTGCCAGCAGCCAAGACGCCAGGGGCAGCACCGGGGAGCTGTTTTTT
>TRBJ1-1|TRBV5-1|.|.
CASGGENTEAFF
TGCGCCAGCGGGGGCGAGAACACTGAAGCTTTCTTT
>TRBJ2-2|TRBV19|once|.
CASCFPEAGELFF
TGTGCCAGTTGTTTTCCCGAAGCGGGGGAGCTGTTTTTT
>TRBJ1-4|TRBV10-3|.|.
CAISESTRGEKLFF
TGTGCCATCAGTGAGTCGACGCGGGGTGAAAAACTGTTTTTT
>TRBJ2-7|TRBV7-9|.|.
CASSPWSGGRSSYEQYF
TGTGCCAGCAGCCCCTGGTCTGGGGGCCGAAGCTCCTACGAGCAGTACTTC
>TRBJ2-1|TRBV3-1/TRBV3-2|.|TRBD2
CASSLGLAGVNEQFF
TGTGCCAGCAGCCTTGGACTAGCGGGAGTCAATGAGCAGTTCTTC
>TRBJ2-7|TRBV30|.|TRBD1
CAWEATGYSYEQYF
TGTGCCTGGGAAGCGACAGGGTACTCCTACGAGCAGTACTTC
>TRBJ2-3|TRBV2|.|TRBD1
CASSLQGTDTQYF
TGTGCCAGCAGCTTACAGGGGACAGATACGCAGTATTTT
>TRBJ1-2|TRBV5-1|.|.
CASSVGDNYGYTF
TGCGCCAGCAGTGTGGGAGATAACTATGGCTACACCTTC
>TRBJ2-7|TRBV7-3|.|TRBD1
CASSPGTGGVDEQYF
TGTGCCAGCAGCCCAGGGACAGGGGGCGTAGACGAGCAGTACTTC
>TRBJ2-7|TRBV30|.|.
CAWTNVVGREQYF
TGTGCCTGGACCAACGTGGTGGGGCGCGAGCAGTACTTC
>TRBJ2-1|TRBV28|.|.
CASSLSTTYNEQFF
TGTGCCAGCAGTTTATCCACTACCTACAATGAGCAGTTCTTC